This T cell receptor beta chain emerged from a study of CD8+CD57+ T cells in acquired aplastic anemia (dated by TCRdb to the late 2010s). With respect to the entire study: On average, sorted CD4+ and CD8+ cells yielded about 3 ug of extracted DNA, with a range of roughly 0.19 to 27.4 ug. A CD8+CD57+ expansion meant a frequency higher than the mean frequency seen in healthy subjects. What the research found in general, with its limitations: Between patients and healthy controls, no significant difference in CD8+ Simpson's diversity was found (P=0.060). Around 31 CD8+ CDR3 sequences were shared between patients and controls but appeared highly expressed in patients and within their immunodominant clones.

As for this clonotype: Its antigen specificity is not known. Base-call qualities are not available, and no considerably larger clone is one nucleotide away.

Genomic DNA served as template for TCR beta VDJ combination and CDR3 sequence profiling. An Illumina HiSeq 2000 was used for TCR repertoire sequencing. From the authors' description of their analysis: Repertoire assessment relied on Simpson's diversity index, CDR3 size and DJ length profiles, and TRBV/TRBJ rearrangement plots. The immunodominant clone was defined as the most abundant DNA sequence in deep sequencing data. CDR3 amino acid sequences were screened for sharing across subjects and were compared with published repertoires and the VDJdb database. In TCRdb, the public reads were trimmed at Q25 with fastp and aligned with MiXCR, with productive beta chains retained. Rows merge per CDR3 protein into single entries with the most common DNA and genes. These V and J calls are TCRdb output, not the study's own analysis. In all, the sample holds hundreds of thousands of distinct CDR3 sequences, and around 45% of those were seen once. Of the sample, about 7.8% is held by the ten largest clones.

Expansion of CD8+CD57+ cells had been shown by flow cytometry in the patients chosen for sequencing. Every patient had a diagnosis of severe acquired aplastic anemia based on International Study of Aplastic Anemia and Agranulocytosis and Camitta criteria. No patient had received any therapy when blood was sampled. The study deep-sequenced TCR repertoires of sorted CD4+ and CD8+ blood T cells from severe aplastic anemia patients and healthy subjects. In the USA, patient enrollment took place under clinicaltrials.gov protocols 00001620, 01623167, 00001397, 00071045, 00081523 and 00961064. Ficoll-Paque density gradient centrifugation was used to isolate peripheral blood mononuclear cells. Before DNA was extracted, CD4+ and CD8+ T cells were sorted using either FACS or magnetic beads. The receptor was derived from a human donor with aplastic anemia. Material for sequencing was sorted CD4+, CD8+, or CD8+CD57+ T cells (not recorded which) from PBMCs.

The nucleotide sequence is given as TGTGCCAGCACTAACGGACATTGCAGTGCTAGAGTCCCGTCCCAAGGGGAGGCCGGGGAGCTGTTTTTT. Protein translation: CASTNGHCSARVPSQGEAGELFF. Here the chain combines TRBV15 and TRBJ2-2; TRBD2 is a weak D gene call, 6 bases matching. CDR1 LNHNV and CDR2 YYDKDF were looked up in the germline V gene (reference sequence). Between the V and J ends, shortened by 10 bases and 6 bases respectively, the junction contains 45 bases. The cysteine opens and the phenylalanine closes a CDR3 of 23 amino acids. Of all the DNA, just the CDR3 is kept, 69 bases in frame from base 1. Joined to the reference TRBV15 and TRBJ2-2 proteins, this CDR3 gives the full variable domain: DAMVIQNPRYQVTQFGKPVTLSCSQTLNHNVMYWYQQKSSQAPKLLFHYYDKDFNNEADTPDNFQSRRPNTSFCFLDIRSPGLGDTAMYLCASTNGHCSARVPSQGEAGELFFGEGSRLTVL.